The clone carrying this T cell receptor (beta chain) was counted once. Its antigen is not identified. The germline V and J ends were trimmed by 1 base and 2 bases, with 18 bases remaining between them. Germline V lookup: CDR1 SEHNR, CDR2 FQNEAQ (reference sequence). CDR3 size: 17 residues. The entry originates in a study of T cell responses to AZD1222 COVID-19 vaccine. For the study at large: Combined were second doses at about 4 or about 12 weeks. Study-level results: Nearly half of unique spike-specific TCRs reportedly avoided B.1.351 and B.1.1.7 mutated regions. The CD4 TCRs associated with vaccination extended across spike and predominated at 160-218 and 743-854. Spike-specific TCR repertoires showed rising breadth and depth after two AZD1222 doses.

Using immunoSEQ multiplex PCR, the repertoire was profiled, and TCRdb retains in-frame clones only, with some absent. The repertoire consists of 100,000 to 150,000 clones, with 80% to 90% occurring once and the leading ten covering 9.4%. The sequencing here drew on peripheral blood, taken on day 0 of AZD1222 vaccination. The origin of this receptor is an adult in good health. The chain links TRBV7-9 to TRBJ2-7; possibly TRBD2 for D (6 bases). The CDR3 bases are TGTGCCAGCAGCTTAGGGGTAGAGGGACTCATGACCTACGAGCAGTACTTC. It codes for CASSLGVEGLMTYEQYF.